The next 16 T cell receptor beta chains were all read from a single sample in a study of T cells expressing NK-cell markers. Using the 5' RACE reads, TCRdb records one entry per CDR3 protein without DNA. Its clone listing holds over 100,000 distinct CDR3 sequences. The sequenced sample consisted of blood T cells: a sorted CD56 or NKG2C T cell subset, CD4+ or CD8+ T cells, or bulk PBMC T cells (not recorded which). The receptors stem from a woman between 18 and 75 years old in good health.

CDR3: CASSLALSGGGNEQFF. The V call is TRBV7-2, the J call TRBJ2-1; with no DNA, the TCRdb D assignment of TRBD1 cannot be verified. This CDR3 has 16 residues. The V gene's germline CDR1 is SGHTA and CDR2 FQGNSA.

The chain recombines TRBV28 with TRBJ2-7; TCRdb outputs TRBD1, but without DNA this stays unchecked. Germline CDR1 MDHEN, CDR2 SYDVKM. This CDR3 has 13 amino acids. The CDR3 loop is CASQGDRTYEQYF.

The V call is TRBV10-2, the J call TRBJ2-1; TCRdb's D call of TRBD1 is untestable without DNA. The CDR3 loop spans 16 amino acids. The germline V gene encodes CDR1 WSHSY and CDR2 SAAADI. This CDR3 reads CASSDRDRGLYNEQFF.

This chain connects TRBV3-1 to TRBJ2-7; no DNA is available, so the TRBD1 call from TCRdb remains unchecked. This CDR3 contains 14 residues. Germline V gives CDR1 LGHDT, CDR2 YNNKEL (reference sequence). The CDR3 reads CASSPGQGGAEQYF.

The chain is built from TRBV20-1 and TRBJ2-3; the TCRdb D gene call, TRBD2, has no DNA to confirm it. The CDR3 runs 19 residues. The V gene's germline CDR1 is DFQATT and CDR2 SNEGSKA (reference sequence). The CDR3 region is CSARDHQTSGKLPTDTQYF.

This CDR3 reads CASSPRGLATDTQYF. The rearrangement links TRBV14 to TRBJ2-3; TCRdb gives TRBD2 as the D gene, but with no DNA this cannot be confirmed. CDR3 length: 15 residues. Germline V lookup: CDR1 SGHDN, CDR2 FVKESK.

CDR3 amino acids: CASSQEVGLAGAPRETQYF. The V call is TRBV4-3, the J call TRBJ2-5; TCRdb returns TRBD2, unconfirmable since there is no DNA. This CDR3 comprises 19 residues. Per germline, CDR1 LGHNA and CDR2 YSLEER.

The chain uses TRBV19 and TRBJ2-2; with no DNA, the TCRdb D assignment of TRBD2 cannot be verified. The CDR3 is 14 amino acids. Germline CDR1 and CDR2: LNHDA and SQIVND (reference sequence). CDR3: CASIHYGGTGELFF.

The chain employs TRBV9 and TRBJ1-6. Germline V gene data show CDR1 as SGDLS and CDR2 as YYNGEE. There are 15 residues in the CDR3. The CDR3 spells CASSEDFSYNSPLHF. Full variable domain (remainder filled in from reference TRBV9 and TRBJ1-6): DSGVTQTPKHLITATGQRVTLRCSPRSGDLSVYWYQQSLDQGLQFLIQYYNGEERAKGNILERFSAQQFPDLHSELNLSSLELGDSALYFCASSEDFSYNSPLHFGNGTRLTVT.

The chain uses TRBV6-4 and TRBJ2-3; TCRdb outputs TRBD1, but without DNA this stays unchecked. Germline CDR1 is MRHNA and CDR2 is SNTAGT. The CDR3 sequence is 14 residues long. The CDR3 sequence: CASSEGAQADTQYF.

The chain employs TRBV20-1 and TRBJ1-3. This CDR3 has 15 amino acids. Germline CDR1 and CDR2: DFQATT and SNEGSKA (reference sequence). CDR3 sequence reads: CSARDFGTSGNTIYF.

The genes are TRBV9 and TRBJ1-1; the TCRdb D gene call, TRBD1, has no DNA to confirm it. CDR1 is SGDLS and CDR2 is YYNGEE in the germline V gene. The CDR3 has 17 amino acids. Here the CDR3 reads CASSGPGQGARDTEAFF.

The chain joins TRBV6-2 or TRBV6-3 to TRBJ2-5; absent DNA, TCRdb's TRBD1 call cannot be checked. The germline gives CDR1 MNHEY, CDR2 SVGEGT. CDR3 length: 14 amino acids. CDR3 amino acids: CASSPGRDQETQYF.

The chain carries TRBV20-1 and TRBJ2-5; TCRdb reports TRBD2, a call that lacks DNA to check it against. This CDR3 comprises 16 residues. CDR1 DFQATT and CDR2 SNEGSKA come from the germline V gene (reference sequence). This CDR3 is CSARDAGTRRKETQYF.

The genes are TRBV7-8 and TRBJ2-1. Germline V CDR1 and CDR2: SGHVS, FQNEAQ. The CDR3 is 15 residues long. This chain's CDR3 is CASSHSLDSYNEQFF.

The chain combines TRBV9 with TRBJ2-1; TCRdb gives TRBD1 as the D gene, but with no DNA this cannot be confirmed. Germline values: CDR1 SGDLS, CDR2 YYNGEE. The CDR3 has 15 amino acids. The CDR3 here is CASSVGAGTVNEQFF.